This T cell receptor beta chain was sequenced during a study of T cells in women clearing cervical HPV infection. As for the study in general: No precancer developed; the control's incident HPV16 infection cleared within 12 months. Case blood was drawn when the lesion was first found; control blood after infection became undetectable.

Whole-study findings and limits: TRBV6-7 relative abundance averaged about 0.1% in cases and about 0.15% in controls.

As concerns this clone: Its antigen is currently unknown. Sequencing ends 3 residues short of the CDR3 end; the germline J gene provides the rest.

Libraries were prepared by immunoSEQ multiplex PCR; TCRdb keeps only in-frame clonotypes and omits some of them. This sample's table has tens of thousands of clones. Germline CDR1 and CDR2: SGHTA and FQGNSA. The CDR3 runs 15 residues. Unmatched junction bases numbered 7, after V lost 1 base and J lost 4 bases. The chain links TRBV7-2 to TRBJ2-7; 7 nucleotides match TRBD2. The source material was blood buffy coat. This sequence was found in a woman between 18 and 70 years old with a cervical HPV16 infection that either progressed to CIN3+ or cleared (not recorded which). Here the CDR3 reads CASSLGDGGLYEQYF. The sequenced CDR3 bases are TGTGCCAGCAGCTTAGGCGACGGGGGGTTGTACGAG. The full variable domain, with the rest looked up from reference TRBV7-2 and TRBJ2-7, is GAGVSQSPSNKVTEKGKDVELRCDPISGHTALYWYRQSLGQGLEFLIYFQGNSAPDKSGLPSDRFSAERTGGSVSTLTIQRTQQEDSAVYLCASSLGDGGLYEQYFGPGTRLTVT.